This T cell receptor (beta chain) was retrieved from a study of blood T cell repertoires in COVID-19. Study overall: T cells, B-cell-depleted T cells, or PBMCs provided the cDNA or gDNA that served as material.

Using immunoSEQ multiplex PCR, the repertoire was profiled, and TCRdb retains in-frame clones only, with some absent. The profile shows about 300,000 clones, approximately 86% of them singletons. V gave up 1 base and J gave up 7 bases, with 8 bases separating them. Germline V CDR1 and CDR2: LGHDT, YNNKEL (reference sequence). The CDR3 is made up of 12 amino acids. Specimen: peripheral blood. The rearrangement uses TRBV3-1 (or the pseudogene TRBV3-2) and TRBJ2-7, with a tentative D call TRBD2 (5 bases). The TCR sequence derives from a man aged 70 or older with acute or convalescent COVID-19. The CDR3 spells CASSQGPGEQYF. Here the CDR3 DNA reads TGTGCCAGCAGCCAAGGGCCGGGGGAGCAGTACTTC.